These 16 T cell receptor beta chains were sequenced from one sample in a study of blood T cell repertoires in COVID-19. Libraries were prepared by immunoSEQ multiplex PCR; TCRdb keeps only in-frame clonotypes and omits some of them. The table includes 190,000 or so clones, around nine tenths detected once. Sequences were obtained from peripheral blood. The receptors were sampled from a man between 40 and 49 years old with active or convalescent COVID-19.

The chain has TRBV7-9 and TRBJ1-6; D gene ambiguous. From germline, CDR1 is SEHNR and CDR2 FQNEAQ (reference sequence). CDR3 length equals 13 residues. Here the CDR3 reads CAGESSYNSPLHF. The DNA for the CDR3 is TGTGCTGGAGAGAGCTCCTATAATTCACCCCTCCACTTT.

This clone was detected once. The chain employs TRBV7-8 and TRBJ1-3; D is unclear. The germline gives CDR1 SGHVS, CDR2 FQNEAQ. V was cut by 2 bases and J by 2 bases, with 13 bases left in between. The CDR3 loop spans 16 amino acids. CDR3 in DNA: TGTGCCAGCAGCTTATCCCCTCGGGGTACTGGAAACACCATATATTTT. Amino acid sequence: CASSLSPRGTGNTIYF.

V is TRBV5-5 and J is TRBJ2-6; 7 bases fit TRBD1. The CDR3 totals 16 residues. Germline CDR1 and CDR2: SGHKS and YYEKEE (reference sequence). Germline trimming cut 5 bases from V and 0 bases from J; bases unmatched to any gene: 5. CDR3 loop: CASRTGPDSGANVLTF. CDR3 DNA: TGTGCCAGCAGGACAGGGCCAGACTCTGGGGCCAACGTCCTGACTTTC.

The rearrangement joins TRBV11-2 to TRBJ2-1; 7 bases agree with TRBD2. The CDR3 runs to 14 residues. V trimming: 4 bases; J trimming: 4 bases; junction bases outside the gene matches: 4. Germline V gene sequence: CDR1 SGHAT, CDR2 FQNNGV. CDR3 residues: CASSSQRGYNEQFF. The CDR3 DNA reads as TGTGCCAGCAGCTCTCAGCGGGGTTACAATGAGCAGTTCTTC.

Only a few counts were recorded for this clone. V usage is TRBV5-5 and J usage is TRBJ1-1, with D maybe TRBD1 (5 bases). CDR1 SGHKS and CDR2 YYEKEE come from the germline V gene (reference sequence). CDR3 length: 15 residues. V lost 3 bases and J 0 bases, leaving 12 bases between the germline ends. DNA of the CDR3: TGTGCCAGCAGCTCATTCTTGGACATGAACACTGAAGCTTTCTTT. Protein: CASSSFLDMNTEAFF.

The rearrangement joins TRBV15 to TRBJ2-3; D gene uncertain. Germline V gene data show CDR1 as LNHNV and CDR2 as YYDKDF (reference sequence). The CDR3 has 15 residues. V was trimmed by 3 bases and J by 2 bases, leaving 12 bases between them. DNA for the CDR3: TGTGCCACCAGCAGCCCCCCTCCCCCCACAGATACGCAGTATTTT. Protein product: CATSSPPPPTDTQYF.

The rearrangement uses TRBV19 and TRBJ2-1, with D maybe TRBD1 (5 bases). The CDR3 consists of 13 residues. V was cut by 8 bases and J by 10 bases, with 18 bases left in between. Germline lookup yields CDR1 LNHDA and CDR2 SQIVND (reference sequence). The CDR3 reads CASSSQASGEQFF. CDR3 coding DNA: TGTGCCAGTTCCTCACAAGCGTCAGGGGAGCAGTTCTTC.

The rearrangement uses TRBV7-9 and TRBJ1-1; D ambiguous. This CDR3 has 14 amino acids. Germline V lookup: CDR1 SEHNR, CDR2 FQNEAQ (reference sequence). Trimming pared 1 base from V and 1 base from J, leaving 7 bases between. The CDR3 loop reads CASSLVGGNTEAFF. In DNA, the CDR3 is TGTGCCAGCAGCTTAGTGGGAGGGAACACTGAAGCTTTCTTT.

Here the CDR3 DNA reads TGTGCCAGCAGCACCAGCCCTGGGCAGGGAAGAGGTTCACCCCTCCACTTT. Translated, it gives CASSTSPGQGRGSPLHF. The chain employs TRBV7-2 and TRBJ1-6; tentatively, D is TRBD1 (5 bases). The CDR3 spans 17 residues. Germline CDR1 is SGHTA and CDR2 is FQGNSA. V was trimmed by 5 bases and J by 9 bases, leaving 23 bases between them.

The rearrangement joins TRBV21-1 to TRBJ1-1; TRBD1 is the table's D call and was not checked against the DNA. TRBV21-1 is a pseudogene. The CDR3 covers 17 residues. The CDR3, as DNA: TGTGCCAGCAGCAAAAAAAACCGGGACAGGGGAGACCCTGAAGCTTTCTTT. As protein: CASSKKNRDRGDPEAFF.

The CDR3 region is CASSIGSWTSPTSRFSPLHF. The DNA of the CDR3 is TGTGCCAGTAGTATCGGTAGTTGGACATCACCGACCTCGAGGTTTTCACCCCTCCACTTT. V usage is TRBV19 and J usage is TRBJ1-6; D might be TRBD1 (5 bases). CDR3 length: 20 residues. Trimming pared 3 bases from V and 9 bases from J, leaving 30 bases between. In germline, CDR1 is LNHDA, CDR2 SQIVND (reference sequence).

The CDR3 nucleotides read TGTGCCAGCAGTTTGGGGGGAAATTCACCCCTCCACTTT. Translated, it gives CASSLGGNSPLHF. The chain carries TRBV12-3 or TRBV12-4 and TRBJ1-6, with D perhaps TRBD1 (5 bases). CDR3 size: 13 residues. Trimming removed 3 bases from V and 7 bases from J, with 7 bases in between.

There are a few counts of this clone. The CDR3 DNA sequence: TGCGCCAGCAGCTTGCAACAGGCGTCCACAGATACGCAGTATTTT. Protein sequence: CASSLQQASTDTQYF. The chain has TRBV5-1 and TRBJ2-3; D may be TRBD1 (5 bases). Trimming left V 1 base short and J 2 bases short, with 11 bases between. The CDR3 spans 15 residues. Looked up from germline, CDR1 is SGHRS and CDR2 is YFSETQ.

The chain links TRBV30 to TRBJ1-5; D is ambiguous. This CDR3 spans 13 amino acids. Between the trimmed V and J ends, which lost 2 bases and 8 bases, there was a span of 13 bases. Germline CDR1 and CDR2: GTSNPN and SVGIG (reference sequence). As DNA, the CDR3 is TGTGCCTGGAGTTATGATGCCGGGAAGCCCCAGCATTTT. This codes for CAWSYDAGKPQHF.

CDR3 amino acids: CASSPGQGNTEAFF. In DNA form, the CDR3 reads TGTGCCAGCAGCCCCGGACAGGGGAACACTGAAGCTTTCTTT. V usage is TRBV7-8 and J usage is TRBJ1-1; 8 nucleotides match TRBD1. Germline V CDR1 and CDR2: SGHVS, FQNEAQ. The CDR3 is 14 residues long. Trimming took 5 bases from V and 1 from J; bases not matched to a gene: 3.

The CDR3 reads CASSYVRVGGTEAFF. CDR3 sequence (DNA): TGTGCCAGCAGTTACGTAAGGGTCGGAGGCACTGAAGCTTTCTTT. The V and J genes are TRBV6-6 and TRBJ1-1; D unclear. Germline V gene sequence: CDR1 MNHNY, CDR2 SVGAGI (reference sequence). The CDR3 contains 15 residues. Trimming pared 2 bases from V and 4 bases from J, leaving 14 bases between.